What follows is one T cell receptor (beta chain) and its context. This record belongs to a study of PD-1 blockade in classical Hodgkin lymphoma. The CDR3 is 18 amino acids. Germline V CDR1 and CDR2: MNHEY, SMNVEV (reference sequence). V lost 3 bases and J lost 9; bases outside the gene matches: 15. Sequenced by immunoSEQ multiplex PCR; TCRdb stores in-frame clones only, minus some. The sample contains 10,000 to 15,000 clones, 90% of which appear only once. Every patient was affected by relapse after autologous stem cell transplantation, while exposure to brentuximab vedotin was not uniform. Magnetic negative selection served to purify CD4+ T cells out of PBMCs that had been thawed.

This chain connects TRBV27 to TRBJ2-1, with 12 bases matching TRBD2. This clonotype was obtained from a human donor with classical Hodgkin lymphoma. The sample here was CD4+ T cells from blood, taken at baseline. The CDR3 loop reads CASSFGEASGRARVEQFF. DNA for the CDR3: TGTGCCAGCAGTTTTGGGGAGGCTAGCGGGAGGGCCAGGGTTGAGCAGTTCTTC.